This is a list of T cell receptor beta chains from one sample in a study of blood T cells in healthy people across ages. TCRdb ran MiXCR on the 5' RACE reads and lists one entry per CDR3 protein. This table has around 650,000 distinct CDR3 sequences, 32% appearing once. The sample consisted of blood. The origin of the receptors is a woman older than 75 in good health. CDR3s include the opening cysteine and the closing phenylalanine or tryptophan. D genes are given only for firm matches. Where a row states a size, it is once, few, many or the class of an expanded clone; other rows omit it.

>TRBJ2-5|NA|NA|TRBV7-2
CASSLVGNSKETQYF
TGTGCCAGCAGCTTAGTGGGGAACTCCAAGGAGACCCAGTACTTC
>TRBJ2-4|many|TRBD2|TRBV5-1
CASSLTSGATNIQYF
TGCGCCAGCAGCTTGACTAGCGGGGCCACAAACATTCAGTACTTC
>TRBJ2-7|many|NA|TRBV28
CASRKTGSFEQYF
TGTGCCAGCAGAAAAACAGGGTCCTTCGAGCAGTACTTC
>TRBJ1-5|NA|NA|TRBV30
CAWSSINSNQPRHF
TGTGCCTGGAGTTCGATCAATAGCAATCAGCCCCGGCATTTT
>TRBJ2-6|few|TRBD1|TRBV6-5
CASSYGQGGANVLTF
TGTGCCAGCAGTTACGGACAGGGAGGGGCCAACGTCCTGACTTTC
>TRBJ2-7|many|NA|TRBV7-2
CASSLRPVYEQYF
TGTGCCAGCAGCTTACGCCCCGTCTACGAGCAGTACTTC
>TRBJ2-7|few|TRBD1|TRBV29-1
CSVPQGIYEQYF
TGCAGCGTCCCACAGGGGATCTACGAACAGTACTTC
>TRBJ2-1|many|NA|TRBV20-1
CGSGSDSYNEQFF
TGCGGGAGCGGGTCGGACTCCTACAATGAGCAGTTCTTC
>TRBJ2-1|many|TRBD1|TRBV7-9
CASTLQGLSYNEQFF
TGTGCCAGCACCTTACAGGGGCTCTCCTACAATGAGCAGTTCTTC
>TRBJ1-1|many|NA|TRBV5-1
CASSPDSSLNTEAFF
TGCGCCAGCAGCCCGGACAGCAGTCTTAACACTGAAGCTTTCTTT
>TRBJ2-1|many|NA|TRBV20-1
CSAGRDPAYNEQFF
TGCAGTGCTGGCCGGGACCCTGCCTACAATGAGCAGTTCTTC
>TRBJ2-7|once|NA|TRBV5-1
CASGLFDSYEQYF
TGCGCCAGCGGCTTGTTCGACAGCTACGAGCAGTACTTC
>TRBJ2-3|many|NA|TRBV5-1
CASSLAVEDTQYF
TGCGCCAGCAGCTTGGCCGTCGAAGATACGCAGTATTTT
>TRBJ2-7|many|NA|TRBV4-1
CASSQDTGQRSYEQYF
TGCGCCAGCAGCCAAGATACCGGACAGAGGTCCTACGAGCAGTACTTC
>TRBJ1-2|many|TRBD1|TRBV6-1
CASSEATGSGYGYTF
TGTGCCAGCAGTGAAGCGACAGGGTCGGGCTATGGCTACACCTTC
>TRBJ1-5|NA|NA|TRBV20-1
CSAVSGTAGQPQHF
TGCAGTGCTGTATCCGGGACTGCCGGCCAGCCCCAGCATTTT
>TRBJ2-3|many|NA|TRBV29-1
CSSDEGSTDTQYF
TGCAGCTCCGATGAGGGGAGTACAGATACGCAGTATTTT
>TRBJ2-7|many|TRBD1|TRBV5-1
CASSKSRDRYEQYF
TGCGCCAGCAGCAAGTCCCGGGACAGATACGAGCAGTACTTC
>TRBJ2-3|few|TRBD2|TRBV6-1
CASSVTSGGLSDTQYF
TGTGCCAGCAGCGTCACTAGCGGGGGGCTCTCAGATACGCAGTATTTT
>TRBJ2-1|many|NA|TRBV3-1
CASSSASSGDEQFF
TGTGCCAGCAGCTCGGCATCCTCGGGCGATGAGCAGTTCTTC
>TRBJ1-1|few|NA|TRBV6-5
CASSRGHVNTEAFF
TGTGCCAGCAGTCGGGGACACGTAAACACTGAAGCTTTCTTT
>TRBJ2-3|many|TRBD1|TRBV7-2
CASSARGQAPSDTQYF
TGTGCCAGCAGCGCGCGGGGACAGGCCCCTTCAGATACGCAGTATTTT
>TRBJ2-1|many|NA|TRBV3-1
CASSRARGSYNEQFF
TGTGCCAGCAGCCGCGCGCGGGGATCGTACAATGAGCAGTTCTTC
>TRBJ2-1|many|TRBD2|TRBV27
CAITSGMRINEQFF
TGTGCCATCACTAGCGGTATGCGAATCAATGAGCAGTTCTTC
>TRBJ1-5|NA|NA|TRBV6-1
CASSEVVSLSNQPQHF
TGTGCCAGCAGTGAAGTAGTGTCGCTTAGCAATCAGCCCCAGCATTTT
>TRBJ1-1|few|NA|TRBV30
CAWMNTEAFF
TGTGCCTGGATGAACACTGAAGCTTTCTTT
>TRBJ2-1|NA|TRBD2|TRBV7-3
CASSPNPGGNEQFF
TGTGCCAGCAGCCCAAACCCGGGGGGCAATGAGCAGTTCTTC
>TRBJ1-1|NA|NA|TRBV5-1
CASSLLPDGGNTEAFF
TGCGCCAGCAGCTTGTTACCGGACGGAGGGAACACTGAAGCTTTCTTT
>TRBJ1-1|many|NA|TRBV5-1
CASSRDVGTEAFF
TGCGCCAGCAGCAGGGACGTAGGCACTGAAGCTTTCTTT
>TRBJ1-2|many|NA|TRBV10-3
CAISESDRIYGYTF
TGTGCCATCAGTGAGTCGGACAGAATCTATGGCTACACCTTC
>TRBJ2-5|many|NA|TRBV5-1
CASSLEFRAQETQYF
TGCGCCAGCAGCTTGGAATTCAGGGCTCAAGAGACCCAGTACTTC
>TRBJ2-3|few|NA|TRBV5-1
CASTSGPGADTQYF
TGCGCCAGCACGTCGGGACCAGGGGCCGATACGCAGTATTTT
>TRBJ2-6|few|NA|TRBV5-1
CASSAAEIGANVLTF
TGCGCCAGCAGCGCCGCAGAGATTGGGGCCAACGTCCTGACTTTC
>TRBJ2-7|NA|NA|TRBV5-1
CASSLVSGVTYNEQYF
TGCGCCAGCAGCTTGGTATCCGGGGTAACCTACAATGAGCAGTACTTC
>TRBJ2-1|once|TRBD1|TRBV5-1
CASSLEGASEQFF
TGCGCCAGCAGCTTGGAGGGGGCTAGTGAGCAGTTCTTC
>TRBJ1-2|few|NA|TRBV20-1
CSARDSGGYGYTF
TGCAGTGCTAGAGATTCCGGGGGTTATGGCTACACCTTC
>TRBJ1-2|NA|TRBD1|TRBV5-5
CASSPGTGGYGHTF
TGTGCCAGCAGCCCCGGGACAGGGGGCTACGGCCACACCTTC
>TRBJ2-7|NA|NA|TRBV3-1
CASWGGQTAEQYF
TGTGCCAGCTGGGGCGGACAGACAGCGGAGCAGTACTTC
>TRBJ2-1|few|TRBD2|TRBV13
CASSGLADNEQFF
TGTGCCAGCAGCGGACTAGCGGACAATGAGCAGTTCTTC
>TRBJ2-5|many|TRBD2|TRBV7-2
CASSPPGLAGTGGGTQYF
TGTGCCAGCAGCCCGCCCGGACTAGCGGGGACCGGGGGGGGGACCCAGTACTTC
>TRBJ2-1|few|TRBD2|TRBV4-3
CASSQDGGLAGDPQFF
TGCGCCAGCAGCCAAGATGGGGGACTAGCGGGGGACCCCCAGTTCTTC
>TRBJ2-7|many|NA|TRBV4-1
CASSQGVLSYEQYF
TGCGCCAGCAGCCAGGGGGTCCTCTCCTACGAGCAGTACTTC